This T cell receptor beta chain stems from a study of T cells in Graves' hyperthyroidism and ophthalmopathy. TCR beta CDR3 region amplification was performed from RNA transcripts. The HTBI primer set was used in a first-round RT-PCR of the TCR CDR3. A single record per CDR3 protein comes from TCRdb applying MiXCR to the multiplex PCR reads. This table holds 37,000 or so distinct CDR3 sequences, 50% to 55% found once. Germline lookup yields CDR1 DFQATT and CDR2 SNEGSKA (reference sequence). CDR3 length: 14 amino acids. The ends lost 5 bases at V and 4 bases at J; junction bases unmatched: 7. Clinicians diagnosed patients from clinical symptoms, serum thyroxine and TRAb, thyroid ultrasound and orbital computed tomography.

V and J are TRBV20-1 and TRBJ1-3; 8 nucleotides align to TRBD1. Sequencing input: blood. The clonotype was recovered from a man aged 40-49 years with Graves' ophthalmopathy. CDR3: CSASDRVSGNTIYF. DNA for the CDR3: TGCAGTGCTTCGGACAGGGTTTCAGGAAACACCATATATTTT.